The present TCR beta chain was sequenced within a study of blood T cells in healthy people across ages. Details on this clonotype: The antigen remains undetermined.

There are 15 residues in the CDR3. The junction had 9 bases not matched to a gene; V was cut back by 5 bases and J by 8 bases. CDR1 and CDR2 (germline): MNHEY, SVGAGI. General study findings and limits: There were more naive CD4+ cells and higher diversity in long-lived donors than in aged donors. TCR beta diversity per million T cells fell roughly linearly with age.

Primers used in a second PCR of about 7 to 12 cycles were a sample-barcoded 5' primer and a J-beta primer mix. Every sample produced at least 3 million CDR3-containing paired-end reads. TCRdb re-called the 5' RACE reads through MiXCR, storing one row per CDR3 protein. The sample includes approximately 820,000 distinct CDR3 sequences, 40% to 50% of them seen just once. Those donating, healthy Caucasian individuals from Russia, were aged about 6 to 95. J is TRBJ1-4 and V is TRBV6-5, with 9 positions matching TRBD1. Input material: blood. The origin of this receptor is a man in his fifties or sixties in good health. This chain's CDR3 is CASSPRTGVEEKLFF. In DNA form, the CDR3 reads TGTGCCAGCAGTCCGAGGACAGGGGTAGAGGAAAAACTGTTTTTT.